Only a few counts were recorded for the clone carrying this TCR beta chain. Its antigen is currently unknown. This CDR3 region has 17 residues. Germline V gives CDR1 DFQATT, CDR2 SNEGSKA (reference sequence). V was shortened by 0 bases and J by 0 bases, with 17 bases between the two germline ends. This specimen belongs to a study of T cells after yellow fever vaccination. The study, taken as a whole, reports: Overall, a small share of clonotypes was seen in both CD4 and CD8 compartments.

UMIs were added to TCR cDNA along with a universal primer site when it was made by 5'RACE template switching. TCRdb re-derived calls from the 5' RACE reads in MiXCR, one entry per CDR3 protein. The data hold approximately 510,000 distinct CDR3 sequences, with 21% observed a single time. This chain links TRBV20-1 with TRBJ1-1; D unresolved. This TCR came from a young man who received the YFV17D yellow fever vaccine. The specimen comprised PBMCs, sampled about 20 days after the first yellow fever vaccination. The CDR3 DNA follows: TGCAGTGCTAGAGAAACGCTTCAACGGATAATGAACACTGAAGCTTTCTTT. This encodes CSARETLQRIMNTEAFF.